The clone carrying this T cell receptor beta chain was seen at least ten times. Using RNA transcripts as the source, TCR beta CDR3 regions were amplified. A set of HTBI primers served as the primers for a first-round RT-PCR of the TCR CDR3. TCRdb called the multiplex PCR reads again in MiXCR, with one record for every CDR3 protein. Of 530,000 or so distinct CDR3 sequences listed, roughly 46% are singletons. This sample stems from a study of T cells in Graves' hyperthyroidism and ophthalmopathy. The germline V and J ends were trimmed by 2 bases and 1 base, with 17 bases remaining between them. The CDR3 is 17 residues long. The germline V gene has CDR1 KGHDR and CDR2 SFDVKD. For Graves' hyperthyroidism to be stable, ophthalmopathy could not progress within 18 months.

V gene TRBV24-1 combines with J gene TRBJ2-7; D tentatively fits TRBD1 or TRBD2 (5 bases each). This TCR came from a woman aged 18 to 35 with Graves' hyperthyroidism. The sample consisted of peripheral blood or thyroid tissue (not recorded which). In nucleotides, the CDR3 is TGTGCCACCAGTGATTCCCGCAGGGAGCTAGGTTCCTACGAGCAGTACTTC. It yields the protein CATSDSRRELGSYEQYF.